Here is one TCR beta chain with its context. No antigen is known for it. This sample stems from a study of OX40 agonist ivuxolimab in advanced cancers. Points from the study as a whole: Expanded clones belonging to CD8+ T cells outnumbered, on average, those of CD4+. CD4+ and CD8+ T cells in blood underwent clonal expansion by week 6 at 0.1 to 3.0 mg/kg. Antigen specificity of clonally expanded peripheral T cells was not established. Partial responders at 0.1-3.0 mg/kg showed near-lowest clonal expansion.

The CDR3 runs to 14 residues. Per germline, CDR1 SGHRS and CDR2 YFSETQ. The V end lost 3 bases, the J end lost 1 base, and 9 bases lay between the germline ends. TCRdb keeps only in-frame clones here, not all; method: immunoSEQ multiplex PCR. The data show 45,000 to 75,000 clones, 82% seen once. This specimen consisted of CD4+ or CD8+ T cells sorted from blood, obtained in a trial of the OX40 agonist ivuxolimab. The rearrangement joins TRBV5-1 to TRBJ2-3; the D is unclear. The sequence was obtained from an adult with an advanced solid tumor such as melanoma, head and neck, liver or kidney cancer. This CDR3 reads CASSSRQGTDTQYF. In nucleotides, the CDR3 is TGCGCCAGCAGCTCGAGGCAGGGCACAGATACGCAGTATTTT.